The 22 T cell receptor beta chains reported below all come from one sample, sequenced in a study of graft-versus-host responses after intestinal transplantation (dated by TCRdb to the early 2020s). The time point label of this sample denotes: cells obtained before transplantation from donor or recipient. Their specific antigens are unknown. To prepare the library, the immunoSEQ multiplex PCR assay was applied. TCRdb mirrors the immuneACCESS table, restricted to in-frame sequences. Some clones are absent from its copies; in checked studies, under half trace to an unresolved V gene, and the reason for the others is unknown. In this sample the table shows under 100,000 clones, about 94% of which occur a single time. Of the sample, approximately 0.19% is held by the ten largest clones. Sequenced here: unstimulated CD4+ T cells sorted from spleen or lymph node cells, sampled before transplant. The receptors shown here come from a human donor who was the organ donor for an intestinal transplant.

The J gene is TRBJ2-3, the V gene TRBV19; D unclear. CDR1 and CDR2 from the germline V gene are LNHDA and SQIVND (reference sequence). The CDR3 has 17 residues. The V and J ends lost 3 bases and 6 bases respectively, with 22 bases between them. The CDR3 reads CASSMARNFIKVDTQYF. The CDR3 nucleotides read TGTGCCAGTAGTATGGCCCGAAATTTCATCAAGGTGGATACGCAGTATTTT.

Remarks on this clone: The junction does not match germline at one end; this may be a read error. The chain joins TRBV29-1 to TRBJ1-1; perhaps TRBD1 as D (5 bases). The CDR3 spans 15 residues. Looked up from germline, CDR1 is SQVTM and CDR2 is ANQGSEA. CDR3 sequence: CGVVNRGFGNTEAFF. CDR3 in DNA: TGCGGCGTCGTTAACCGGGGGTTCGGGAACACTGAAGCTTTCTTT.

CDR3 nucleotide sequence: TGTGCCAGCAGTGACGGGGGACCACTAGGGAACTATGGCTACACCTTC. The encoded protein is CASSDGGPLGNYGYTF. The chain uses TRBV25-1 and TRBJ1-2; possible D gene TRBD1, 5 bases. V lost 3 bases to trimming and J lost 2 bases, with 16 bases between them. This CDR3 has 16 amino acids. CDR1 and CDR2 from the germline V gene are MGHDK and SYGVNS.

This clone came up a few times. This CDR3 is CASSTQGGAAGELFF. For the CDR3, the DNA is TGTGCCAGCAGTACCCAGGGGGGGGCTGCCGGGGAGCTGTTTTTT. The V gene is TRBV6-4, the J gene TRBJ2-2; D may match TRBD1 or TRBD2 (7 bases each). The CDR3 is 15 residues long. The germline V gene has CDR1 MRHNA and CDR2 SNTAGT. The V and J ends lost 5 bases and 6 bases respectively, with 16 bases between them.

The chain combines TRBV6-1 with TRBJ2-7, with D uncertain. Per the germline V gene, CDR1 is MNHNS and CDR2 is SASEGT. Trimming removed 4 bases at V and 4 bases at J, with 14 bases between. The CDR3 is 14 amino acids. The CDR3 loop is CASSVIDSGYEQYF. The CDR3 nucleotides are TGTGCCAGCAGTGTTATTGACTCCGGGTACGAGCAGTACTTC.

Details on this clone: Other DNA sequences from this sample encode an identical CDR3 as well. V usage is TRBV7-3 and J usage is TRBJ2-3; D is unresolved. The CDR3 totals 14 residues. V was cut by 0 bases and J by 2 bases, with 6 bases left in between. CDR1 and CDR2 from the germline V gene are SGHTA and FQGTGA. CDR3 sequence: CASSLTANTDTQYF. CDR3 coding DNA: TGTGCCAGCAGCTTAACAGCGAACACAGATACGCAGTATTTT.

V and J are TRBV5-1 and TRBJ2-7, with TRBD2 identical over 11 bases. The CDR3 is 16 amino acids. J gave up 0 bases and V 0 bases, and 2 bases lay outside the gene matches. Looked up from germline, CDR1 is SGHRS and CDR2 is YFSETQ. As DNA, the CDR3 is TGCGCCAGCAGCTTGGCTAGCGGGGGGTACTCCTACGAGCAGTACTTC. Its protein product is CASSLASGGYSYEQYF.

The gene calls are TRBV10-3 and TRBJ2-4; TRBD1 agrees at 10 bases. The CDR3 runs to 13 residues. Per germline, CDR1 ENHRY and CDR2 SYGVKD. Trimming removed 4 bases from V and 10 bases from J; junction bases left unmatched: 4. CDR3 amino acids: CAISGGQGDIQYF. The CDR3 coding sequence is TGTGCCATCAGTGGAGGACAGGGGGATATTCAGTACTTC.

V and J are TRBV7-9 and TRBJ1-3; 10 bases are shared with TRBD1. Germline assignment: CDR1 SEHNR and CDR2 FQNEAQ (reference sequence). This CDR3 contains 16 residues. Trimming removed 5 bases from V and 4 bases from J; junction bases left unmatched: 8. The DNA of the CDR3 is TGTGCCAGCAGCCCCCGACAGGGGGCGATAGGAAACACCATATATTTT. Translated, it gives CASSPRQGAIGNTIYF.

This clone appeared once. The chain joins TRBV2 to TRBJ2-7, with D perhaps assigned TRBD1 or TRBD2 (5 bases each). Germline loops: CDR1 SNHLY, CDR2 FYNNEI. Deletions cut 3 bases from V and 2 bases from J, with 8 bases between. The CDR3 consists of 13 residues. The CDR3 sequence: CASSEGETYEQYF. The CDR3 DNA follows: TGTGCCAGCAGTGAGGGGGAAACCTACGAGCAGTACTTC.

This clone was found once. The rearrangement links TRBV7-3 to TRBJ2-3; 10 bases align to TRBD2. The CDR3 has 17 residues. The V and J ends lost 2 bases and 4 bases, in that order; junction bases with no gene match: 9. Germline V gene data show CDR1 as SGHTA and CDR2 as FQGTGA. In DNA, the CDR3 is TGTGCCAGCAGCTTATTGGGGGGAACTAGCGGGGCAGATACGCAGTATTTT. Residues: CASSLLGGTSGADTQYF.

This clone was observed once. Distinct nucleotide sequences in the sample also encode this CDR3. The chain joins TRBV6-4 to TRBJ2-7; TRBD1 matches at 10 bases. Trimming at V came to 4 bases and at J to 2 bases, leaving 2 bases not matched to a gene. Per the germline V gene, CDR1 is MRHNA and CDR2 is SNTAGT. This CDR3 comprises 14 residues. The CDR3 DNA follows: TGTGCCAGCAGTGTAGACAGGGGGCCCTACGAGCAGTACTTC. Translation: CASSVDRGPYEQYF.

This clone was seen just once. V usage is TRBV5-4 and J usage is TRBJ2-2; 10 bases fit TRBD1. J was trimmed by 7 bases and V by 4 bases; bases with no gene match: 10. Germline V gene data show CDR1 as SGHNT and CDR2 as YYREEE (reference sequence). The CDR3 spans 16 residues. CDR3 in DNA: TGTGCCAGCAGCCGAGGACAGGGGGAGCGTGGCGGGGAGCTGTTTTTT. Protein: CASSRGQGERGGELFF.

This clone was picked up one time. This sequence joins TRBV27 and TRBJ1-1; D is possibly TRBD1 (6 bases). The CDR3 length is 13 residues. Trimming cost V 6 bases and J 6 bases, with 14 bases left between them. Germline assignment: CDR1 MNHEY and CDR2 SMNVEV (reference sequence). The CDR3 sequence is CASRSTGLAEAFF. The CDR3 DNA sequence: TGTGCCAGCAGGTCAACAGGGTTAGCTGAAGCTTTCTTT.

V and J are TRBV15 and TRBJ1-4; no clear D gene. The CDR3 has 15 amino acids. CDR1 is LNHNV, CDR2 YYDKDF, per germline (reference sequence). Between the trimmed V and J ends, which lost 0 bases and 6 bases, there was a span of 11 bases. Here the CDR3 DNA reads TGTGCCACCAGCAGAGATCTTGGGCCTTATGAAAAACTGTTTTTT. Its translation: CATSRDLGPYEKLFF.

This rearrangement joins TRBV6-5 to TRBJ2-7, with D tentatively TRBD2 (6 bases). V dropped 7 bases and J dropped 7 bases, with 11 bases sitting between them. CDR1 MNHEY and CDR2 SVGAGI come from the germline V gene. The CDR3 spans 11 residues. In DNA, the CDR3 is TGTGCCAGCACCAACGCGGGGGAGCAGTACTTC. This encodes CASTNAGEQYF.

The chain employs TRBV18 and TRBJ1-1, with TRBD1 matching over 8 bases. V shed 3 bases, J shed 5 bases, and the junction held 2 bases outside the gene matches. Germline assignment: CDR1 KGHSH and CDR2 LQKENI. The CDR3 extends over 13 amino acids. In nucleotides, the CDR3 is TGTGCCAGCTCACCGGGACAGGAGACTGAAGCTTTCTTT. Translated: CASSPGQETEAFF.

The J gene is TRBJ1-4, the V gene TRBV28; D is possibly TRBD1 (5 bases). The V end lost 6 bases, the J end lost 5 bases, and 13 bases lay between the germline ends. Germline CDR1 and CDR2: MDHEN and SYDVKM. The CDR3 length is 14 residues. The CDR3 region is CASSPRRDNEKLFF. CDR3 nucleotide sequence: TGTGCCAGCAGCCCAAGGCGGGACAATGAAAAACTGTTTTTT.

The chain links TRBV21-1 to TRBJ1-6; TRBD1 reflects the table's D call only, with no check against the DNA. TRBV21-1 is recorded as a pseudogene. This CDR3 has 19 amino acids. CDR3 loop: CASSKSLGSGPSYNSPLHF. The CDR3 DNA reads as TGTGCCAGCAGCAAGAGCCTCGGATCAGGTCCCTCCTATAATTCACCCCTCCACTTT.

The chain links TRBV21-1 to TRBJ1-2. TRBV21-1 is termed a pseudogene. The CDR3 is 16 residues long. CDR3 nucleotides: TGTGCCAGCAGCAAAGATCGGAGCCCCTCCCCTCCTGGCTACACCTTC. This sequence encodes CASSKDRSPSPPGYTF.

The chain couples TRBV30 to TRBJ2-7; D call uncertain. Per the germline V gene, CDR1 is GTSNPN and CDR2 is SVGIG (reference sequence). This CDR3 comprises 11 residues. V lost 2 bases, J lost 4 bases, and 6 bases lay in between. The CDR3 DNA is TGTGCCTGGAGTTGGGGTTACGAGCAGTACTTC. Amino acids: CAWSWGYEQYF.

The V call is TRBV28, the J call TRBJ2-1, with 7 bases identical to TRBD2. The CDR3 sequence is 13 residues long. Trimming removed 10 bases from V and 5 bases from J; junction bases left unmatched: 8. Germline V lookup: CDR1 MDHEN, CDR2 SYDVKM. The CDR3 reads CATSRGGHNEQFF. The CDR3 coding sequence is TGTGCCACCTCACGCGGGGGTCACAATGAGCAGTTCTTC.